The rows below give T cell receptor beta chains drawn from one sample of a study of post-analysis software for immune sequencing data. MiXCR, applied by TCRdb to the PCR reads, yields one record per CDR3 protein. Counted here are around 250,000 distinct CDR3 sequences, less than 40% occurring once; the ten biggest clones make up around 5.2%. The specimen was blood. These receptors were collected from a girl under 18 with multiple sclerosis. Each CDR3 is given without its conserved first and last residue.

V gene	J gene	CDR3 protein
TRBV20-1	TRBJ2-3	SASPPVQGDTQY
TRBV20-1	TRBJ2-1	SARGPRGANEQF
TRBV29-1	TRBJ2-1	SVRQIDEQF
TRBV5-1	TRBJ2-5	ASSLAGTEKETQY
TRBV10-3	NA	ATGERTSGTGETQY
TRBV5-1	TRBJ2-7	ASSWGDRLSYEQY
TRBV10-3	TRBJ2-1	AIRGTSGGFSLDSDEQF
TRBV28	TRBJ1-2	ASLKTAVYGYT
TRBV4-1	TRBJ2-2	ASSQVPSFGTGELF
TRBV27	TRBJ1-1	ASNRPGNTEAF
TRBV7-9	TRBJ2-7	ASSFSGYEQY
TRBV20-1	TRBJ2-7	SARDAVRLAGAEQY
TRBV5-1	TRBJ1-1	ASSRAGTPEAF
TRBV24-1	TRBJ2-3	ATSPVGRPTDTQY
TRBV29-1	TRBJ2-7	SVGGTVYEQY
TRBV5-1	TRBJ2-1	ASSFGTGQGNEQF
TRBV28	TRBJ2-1	ASSFLASGEQF
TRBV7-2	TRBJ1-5	ASSLFGSGGNQPQH
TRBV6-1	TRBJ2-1	ASSPGFKRGPRNEQF
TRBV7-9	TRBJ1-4	ASSSHFWGSNEKLF
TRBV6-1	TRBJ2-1	ASRVGAGAYNEQF
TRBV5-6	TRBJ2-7	ASISRRGGSYEQY
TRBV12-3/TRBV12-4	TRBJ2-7	ASSGPRDYEQY
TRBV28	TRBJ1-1	ASSLTGGWGTEAF
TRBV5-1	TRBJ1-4	ASSWYEADEKLF
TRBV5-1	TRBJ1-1	ASSLGKGSTEAF
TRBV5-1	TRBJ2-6	ASSLAPGANVLT
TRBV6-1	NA	ASSGRLIGQRYNEQY
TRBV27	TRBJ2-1	ASSPVGLAGGGSYNEQF
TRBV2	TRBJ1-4	ASGGTPEKLF
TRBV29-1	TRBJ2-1	SVEVRLLHANEQF
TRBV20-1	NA	SAPPGGQSYEQY
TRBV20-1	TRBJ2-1	SASVLGLAGGPNEQF
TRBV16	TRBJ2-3	ASSPRTGGTDTQY
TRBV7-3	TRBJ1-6	ASSSTGVASPLH
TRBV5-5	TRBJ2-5	ASSLVAAGGQETQY
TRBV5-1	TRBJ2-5	ASSLALLRTGEETQY
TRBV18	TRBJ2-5	ASPLGRETQY
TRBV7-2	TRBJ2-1	ASSPEGDRAYNEQF
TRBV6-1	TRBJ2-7	ASSEGDSSYEQY
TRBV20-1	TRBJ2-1	SAILRDYPNEQF
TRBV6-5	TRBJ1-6	ASSYSRDRGGSPLH
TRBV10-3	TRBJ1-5	AISPSGNQPQH
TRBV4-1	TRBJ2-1	ASSQESGPGEQF
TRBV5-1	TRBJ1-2	ASSLDGPEAGYT
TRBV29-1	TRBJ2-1	SARVTGRNEQF
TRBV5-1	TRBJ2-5	ASSLAGQGKETQY
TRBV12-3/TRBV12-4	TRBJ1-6	ASSWSDRRNSPLH
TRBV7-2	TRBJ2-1	ASSSTSNERF
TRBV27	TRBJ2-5	ASSFGEAGETQY